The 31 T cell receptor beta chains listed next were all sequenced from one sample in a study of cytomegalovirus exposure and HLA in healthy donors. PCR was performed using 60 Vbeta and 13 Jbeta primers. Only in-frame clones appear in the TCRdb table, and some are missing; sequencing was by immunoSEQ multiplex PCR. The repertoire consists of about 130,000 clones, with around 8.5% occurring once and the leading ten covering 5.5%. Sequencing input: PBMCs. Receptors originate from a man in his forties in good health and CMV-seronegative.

In DNA, the CDR3 is TGCGCCAGCAGCCAAGAATCTCTAGCGGGGCTCACCGGGGAGCTGTTTTTT. This sequence encodes CASSQESLAGLTGELFF. V gene TRBV4-1 combines with J gene TRBJ2-2, with TRBD2 matching 9 bases. Germline CDR1 and CDR2: MGHRA and YSYEKL. This CDR3 has 17 residues. The ends lost 0 bases at V and 4 bases at J; junction bases unmatched: 6.

In nucleotides, the CDR3 is TGCGCCAGCAGTGAAAGGATCGGAGATTCACCCCTCCACTTT. Translating it yields CASSERIGDSPLHF. The chain employs TRBV10-1 and TRBJ1-6, with D unclear. V lost 3 bases to trimming and J lost 8 bases, with 11 bases between them. Per the germline V gene, CDR1 is WNHNN and CDR2 is SYGVQD (reference sequence). This CDR3 region has 14 residues.

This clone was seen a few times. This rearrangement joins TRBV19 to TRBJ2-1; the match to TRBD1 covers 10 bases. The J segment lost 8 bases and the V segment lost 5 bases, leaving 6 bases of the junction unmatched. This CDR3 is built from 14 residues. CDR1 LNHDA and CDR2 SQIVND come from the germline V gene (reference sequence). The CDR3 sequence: CASSSGQGVDEQFF. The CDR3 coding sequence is TGTGCCAGTAGTTCAGGACAGGGGGTCGATGAGCAGTTCTTC.

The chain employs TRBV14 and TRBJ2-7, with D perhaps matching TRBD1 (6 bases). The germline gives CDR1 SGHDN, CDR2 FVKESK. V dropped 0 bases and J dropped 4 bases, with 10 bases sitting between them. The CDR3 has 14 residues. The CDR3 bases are TGTGCCAGCAGCCAAGACTCAGGGGAATACGAGCAGTACTTC. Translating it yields CASSQDSGEYEQYF.

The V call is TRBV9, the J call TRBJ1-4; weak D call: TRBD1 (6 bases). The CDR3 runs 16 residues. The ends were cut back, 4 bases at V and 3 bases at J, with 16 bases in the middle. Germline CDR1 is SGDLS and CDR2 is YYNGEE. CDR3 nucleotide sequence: TGTGCCAGCAGCTCCAACGAAGGACAGCCTAATGAAAAACTGTTTTTT. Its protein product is CASSSNEGQPNEKLFF.

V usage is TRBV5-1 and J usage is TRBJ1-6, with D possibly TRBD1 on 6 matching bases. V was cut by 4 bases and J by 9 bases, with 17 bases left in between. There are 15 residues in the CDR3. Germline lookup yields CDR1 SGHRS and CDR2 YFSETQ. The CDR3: CASSQLGDNSSPLHF. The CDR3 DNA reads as TGCGCCAGCAGCCAACTCGGGGACAATAGTTCACCCCTCCACTTT.

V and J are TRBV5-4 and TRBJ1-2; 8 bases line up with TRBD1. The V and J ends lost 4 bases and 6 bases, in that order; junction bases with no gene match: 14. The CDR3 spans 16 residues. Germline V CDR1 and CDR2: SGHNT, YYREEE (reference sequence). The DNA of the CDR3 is TGTGCCAGCAGCGTTCCGGGACAGGATACCAGTGATGGCTACACCTTC. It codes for CASSVPGQDTSDGYTF.

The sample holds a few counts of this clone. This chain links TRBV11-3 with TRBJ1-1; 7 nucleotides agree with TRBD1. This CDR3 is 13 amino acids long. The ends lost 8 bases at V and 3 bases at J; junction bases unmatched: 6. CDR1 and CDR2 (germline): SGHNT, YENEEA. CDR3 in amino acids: CASAQGRHTEAFF. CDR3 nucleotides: TGTGCCAGCGCACAGGGGAGGCACACTGAAGCTTTCTTT. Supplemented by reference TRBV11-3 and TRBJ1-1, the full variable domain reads EAGVVQSPRYKIIEKKQPVAFWCNPISGHNTLYWYLQNLGQGPELLIRYENEEAVDDSQLPKDRFSAERLKGVDSTLKIQPAELGDSAVYLCASAQGRHTEAFFGQGTRLTVV.

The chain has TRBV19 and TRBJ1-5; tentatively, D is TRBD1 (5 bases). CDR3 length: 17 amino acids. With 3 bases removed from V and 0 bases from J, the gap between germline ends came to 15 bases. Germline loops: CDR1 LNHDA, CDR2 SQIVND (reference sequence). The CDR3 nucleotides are TGTGCCAGTAGTATCCCGGCCGGGGACTATAGCAATCAGCCCCAGCATTTT. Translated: CASSIPAGDYSNQPQHF.

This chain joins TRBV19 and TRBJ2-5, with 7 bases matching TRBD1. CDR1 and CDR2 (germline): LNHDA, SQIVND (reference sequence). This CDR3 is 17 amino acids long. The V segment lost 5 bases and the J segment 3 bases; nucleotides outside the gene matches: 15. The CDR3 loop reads CASSLRAGGTRKETQYF. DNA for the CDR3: TGTGCCAGTAGTCTCCGTGCAGGGGGTACGAGGAAAGAGACCCAGTACTTC.

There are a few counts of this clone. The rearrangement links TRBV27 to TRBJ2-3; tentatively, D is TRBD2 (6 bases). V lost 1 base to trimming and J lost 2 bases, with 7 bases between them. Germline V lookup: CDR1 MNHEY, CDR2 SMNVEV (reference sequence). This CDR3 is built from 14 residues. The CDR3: CASSLLDYTDTQYF. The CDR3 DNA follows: TGTGCCAGCAGTTTATTGGACTACACAGATACGCAGTATTTT.

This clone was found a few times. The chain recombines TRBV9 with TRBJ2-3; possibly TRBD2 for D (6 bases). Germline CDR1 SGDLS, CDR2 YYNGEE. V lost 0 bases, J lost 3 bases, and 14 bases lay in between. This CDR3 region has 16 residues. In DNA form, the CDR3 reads TGTGCCAGCAGCGTAGGGGCGGGGAAGGGGACAGATACGCAGTATTTT. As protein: CASSVGAGKGTDTQYF.

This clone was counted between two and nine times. CDR3 region: CASSPGLVKETQYF. The CDR3 bases are TGTGCCAGCTCACCAGGACTCGTTAAGGAGACCCAGTACTTC. The chain uses TRBV18 and TRBJ2-5, with D perhaps matching TRBD2 (5 bases). V lost 2 bases, J lost 5 bases, and 12 bases lay in between. This CDR3 is built from 14 residues. CDR1 is KGHSH, CDR2 LQKENI, per germline.

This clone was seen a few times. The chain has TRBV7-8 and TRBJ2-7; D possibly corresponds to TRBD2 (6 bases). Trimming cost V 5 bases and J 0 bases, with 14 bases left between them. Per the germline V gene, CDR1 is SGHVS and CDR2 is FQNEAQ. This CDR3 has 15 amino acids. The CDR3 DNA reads TGTGCCAGCAGCCCTCCGGGCGGGGTCTCCTACGAGCAGTACTTC. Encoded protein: CASSPPGGVSYEQYF.

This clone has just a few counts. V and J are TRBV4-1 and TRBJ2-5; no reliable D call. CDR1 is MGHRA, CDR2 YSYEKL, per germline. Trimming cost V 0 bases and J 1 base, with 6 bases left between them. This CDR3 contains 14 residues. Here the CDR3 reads CASSQENSQETQYF. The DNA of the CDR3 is TGCGCCAGCAGCCAAGAGAACTCCCAAGAGACCCAGTACTTC.

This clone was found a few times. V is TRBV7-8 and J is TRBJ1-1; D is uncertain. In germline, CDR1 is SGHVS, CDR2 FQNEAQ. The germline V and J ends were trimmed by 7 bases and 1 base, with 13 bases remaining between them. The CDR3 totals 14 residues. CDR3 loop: CASKVGRANTEAFF. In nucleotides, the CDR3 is TGTGCCAGCAAGGTTGGGCGGGCGAACACTGAAGCTTTCTTT.

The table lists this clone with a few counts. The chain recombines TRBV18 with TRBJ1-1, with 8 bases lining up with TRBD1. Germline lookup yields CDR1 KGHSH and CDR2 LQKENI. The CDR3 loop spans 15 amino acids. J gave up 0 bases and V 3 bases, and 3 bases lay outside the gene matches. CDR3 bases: TGTGCCAGCTCACCCTCGACAGGGGTGAACACTGAAGCTTTCTTT. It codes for CASSPSTGVNTEAFF.

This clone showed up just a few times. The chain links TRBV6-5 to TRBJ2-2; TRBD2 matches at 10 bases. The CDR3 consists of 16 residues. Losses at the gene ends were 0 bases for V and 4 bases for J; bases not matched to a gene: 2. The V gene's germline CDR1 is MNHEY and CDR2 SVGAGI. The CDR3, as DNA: TGTGCCAGCAGTTACTCTCGGACTAGCGGCACCGGGGAGCTGTTTTTT. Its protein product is CASSYSRTSGTGELFF.

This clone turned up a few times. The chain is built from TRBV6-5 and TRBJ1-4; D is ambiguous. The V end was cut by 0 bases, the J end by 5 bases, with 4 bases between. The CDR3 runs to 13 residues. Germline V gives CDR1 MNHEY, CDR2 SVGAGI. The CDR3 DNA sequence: TGTGCCAGCAGTTACTCCCTGAATGAAAAACTGTTTTTT. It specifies CASSYSLNEKLFF.

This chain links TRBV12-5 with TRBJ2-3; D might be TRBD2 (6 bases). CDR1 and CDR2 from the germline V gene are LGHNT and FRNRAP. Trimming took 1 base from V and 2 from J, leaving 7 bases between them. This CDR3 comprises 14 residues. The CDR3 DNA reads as TGTGCTAGTGGTTTGGGGGACTTCACAGATACGCAGTATTTT. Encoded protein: CASGLGDFTDTQYF.

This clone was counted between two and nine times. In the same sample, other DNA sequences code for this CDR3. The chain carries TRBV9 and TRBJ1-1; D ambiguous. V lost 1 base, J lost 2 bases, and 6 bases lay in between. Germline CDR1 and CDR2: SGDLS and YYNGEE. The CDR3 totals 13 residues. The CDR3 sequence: CASSVTGNTEAFF. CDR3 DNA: TGTGCCAGCAGCGTAACCGGTAACACTGAAGCTTTCTTT.

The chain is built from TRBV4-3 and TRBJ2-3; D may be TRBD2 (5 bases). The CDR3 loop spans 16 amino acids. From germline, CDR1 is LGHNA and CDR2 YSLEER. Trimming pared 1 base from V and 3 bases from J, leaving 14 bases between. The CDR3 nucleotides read TGCGCCAGCAGCCAAGGAGAGGGTCTAGCAACAGATACGCAGTATTTT. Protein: CASSQGEGLATDTQYF.

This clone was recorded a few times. The CDR3 DNA reads as TGTGCCAGCTCACCACTGGGACAGGGGACAGATACGCAGTATTTT. Translation: CASSPLGQGTDTQYF. This chain links TRBV18 with TRBJ2-3; 10 positions agree with TRBD1. Germline V gene lookup returns CDR1 KGHSH and CDR2 LQKENI. The CDR3 is made up of 15 amino acids. Trimming removed 1 base from V and 3 bases from J; junction bases left unmatched: 1. Using reference TRBV18 and TRBJ2-3 for the parts outside the CDR3, the full variable domain is NAGVMQNPRHLVRRRGQEARLRCSPMKGHSHVYWYRQLPEEGLKFMVYLQKENIIDESGMPKERFSAEFPKEGPSILRIQQVVRGDSAAYFCASSPLGQGTDTQYFGPGTRLTVL.

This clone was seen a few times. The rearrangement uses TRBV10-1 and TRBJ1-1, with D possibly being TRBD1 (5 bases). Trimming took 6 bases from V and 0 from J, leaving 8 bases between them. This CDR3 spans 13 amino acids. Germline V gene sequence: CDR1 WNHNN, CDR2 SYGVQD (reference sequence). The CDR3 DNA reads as TGCGCCAGCAGACAGGCGATGAACACTGAAGCTTTCTTT. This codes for CASRQAMNTEAFF.

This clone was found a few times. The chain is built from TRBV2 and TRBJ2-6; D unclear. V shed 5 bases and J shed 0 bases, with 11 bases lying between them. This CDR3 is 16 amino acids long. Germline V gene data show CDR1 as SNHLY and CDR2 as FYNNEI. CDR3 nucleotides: TGTGCCAGCAGTCCAGAGGTGAGCTCTGGGGCCAACGTCCTGACTTTC. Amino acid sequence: CASSPEVSSGANVLTF.

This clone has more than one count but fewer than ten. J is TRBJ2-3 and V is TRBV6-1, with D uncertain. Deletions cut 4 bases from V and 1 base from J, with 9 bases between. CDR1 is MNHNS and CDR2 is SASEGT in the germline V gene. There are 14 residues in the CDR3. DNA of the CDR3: TGTGCCAGCAGTGTTACAGATCGCACAGATACGCAGTATTTT. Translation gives CASSVTDRTDTQYF.

Written as DNA, the CDR3 is TGCGCCAGCAGTGTCCTCCCTCGGGAGACCCAGTACTTC. It translates to CASSVLPRETQYF. The chain links TRBV10-1 to TRBJ2-5; unclear D gene. Trimming removed 4 bases from V and 5 bases from J, with 11 bases in between. The CDR3 runs to 13 residues. Germline loops: CDR1 WNHNN, CDR2 SYGVQD (reference sequence).

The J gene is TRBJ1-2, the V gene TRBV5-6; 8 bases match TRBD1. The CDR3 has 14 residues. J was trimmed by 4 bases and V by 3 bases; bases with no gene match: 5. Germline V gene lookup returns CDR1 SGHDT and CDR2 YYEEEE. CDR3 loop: CASSSGQGPYGYTF. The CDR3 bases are TGTGCCAGCAGCTCCGGACAGGGCCCCTATGGCTACACCTTC.

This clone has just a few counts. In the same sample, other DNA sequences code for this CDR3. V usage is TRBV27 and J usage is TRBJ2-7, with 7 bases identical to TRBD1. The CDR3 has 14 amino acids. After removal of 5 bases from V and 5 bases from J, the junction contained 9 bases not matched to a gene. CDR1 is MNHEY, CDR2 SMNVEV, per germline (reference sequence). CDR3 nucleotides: TGTGCCAGCAGTACCCGACAGGGAATCCACGAGCAGTACTTC. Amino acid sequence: CASSTRQGIHEQYF.

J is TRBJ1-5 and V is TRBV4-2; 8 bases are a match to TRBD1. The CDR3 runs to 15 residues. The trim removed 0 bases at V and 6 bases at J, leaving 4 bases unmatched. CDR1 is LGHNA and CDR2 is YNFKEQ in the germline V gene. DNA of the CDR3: TGTGCCAGCAGCCAAGAGGGCAGGGGGCGTCAGCCCCAGCATTTT. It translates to CASSQEGRGRQPQHF.

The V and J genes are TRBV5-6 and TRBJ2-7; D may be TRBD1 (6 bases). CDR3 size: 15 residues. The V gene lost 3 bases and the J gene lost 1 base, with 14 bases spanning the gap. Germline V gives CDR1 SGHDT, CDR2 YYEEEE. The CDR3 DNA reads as TGTGCCAGCAGCTCACCTCTCCAGGGGTCCTACGAGCAGTACTTC. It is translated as CASSSPLQGSYEQYF.